The 24 T cell receptor beta chains below come from one sample, sequenced in a study of cytomegalovirus exposure and HLA in healthy donors. PCR amplification relied on 60 Vbeta primers (plus 13 Jbeta primers). Measured with immunoSEQ multiplex PCR; TCRdb has only the in-frame clones, and not every one. The sample holds fewer than 200,000 clones, approximately 80% seen once. Input material: PBMCs. All receptors come from a young man in good health and CMV-seropositive.

Concerning this clone itself: At one boundary the junction diverges from the germline segment, which might be a read error. V and J are TRBV7-9 and TRBJ2-7; D is perhaps TRBD2 (7 bases). The CDR3 length is 15 residues. The germline gives CDR1 SEHNR, CDR2 FQNEAQ (reference sequence). The CDR3 DNA follows: TGTTCCAGCAGCCCCCCCGTGGGAGGGGGATACGAGCAGTACTTC. Protein product: CSSSPPVGGGYEQYF.

Points on this clone: Different DNA sequences within this sample yield the same CDR3. The V gene is TRBV5-1, the J gene TRBJ1-2; 8 positions agree with TRBD1. The V segment lost 4 bases and the J segment 1 base; nucleotides outside the gene matches: 3. The germline V gene encodes CDR1 SGHRS and CDR2 YFSETQ. CDR3 length equals 14 residues. The CDR3 spells CASSLGQGNYGYTF. CDR3 DNA sequence: TGCGCCAGCAGCCTCGGACAGGGTAACTATGGCTACACCTTC. Full variable domain (missing parts from reference TRBV5-1 and TRBJ1-2): KAGVTQTPRYLIKTRGQQVTLSCSPISGHRSVSWYQQTPGQGLQFLFEYFSETQRNKGNFPGRFSGRQFSNSRSEMNVSTLELGDSALYLCASSLGQGNYGYTFGSGTRLTVV.

The chain uses TRBV18 and TRBJ1-3; D perhaps matches TRBD1 (5 bases). Germline CDR1 KGHSH, CDR2 LQKENI. V was shortened by 6 bases and J by 0 bases, with 9 bases between the two germline ends. The CDR3 contains 14 residues. DNA for the CDR3: TGTGCCAGCTCGCCGGGGGACTCTGGAAACACCATATATTTT. Translating gives CASSPGDSGNTIYF.

V usage is TRBV2 and J usage is TRBJ1-2, with 12 nucleotides matching TRBD1. CDR1 SNHLY and CDR2 FYNNEI come from the germline V gene. Trimming removed 8 bases from V and 0 bases from J; junction bases left unmatched: 10. The CDR3 has 17 residues. CDR3: CASWTGTGGPTNYGYTF. CDR3 DNA: TGTGCCAGCTGGACCGGGACAGGGGGCCCAACTAACTATGGCTACACCTTC.

The chain links TRBV4-1 to TRBJ1-1; D may be TRBD1 (5 bases). The CDR3 spans 15 residues. The V end lost 4 bases, the J end lost 4 bases, and 16 bases lay between the germline ends. Germline CDR1 reads MGHRA; CDR2 reads YSYEKL. The CDR3 DNA is TGCGCCAGCAGCCCTCGGGGGGGTAAGAGCACTGAAGCTTTCTTT. Protein: CASSPRGGKSTEAFF.

V usage is TRBV6-5 and J usage is TRBJ2-1; TRBD2 is a possible D gene (5 bases). The V gene's germline CDR1 is MNHEY and CDR2 SVGAGI. This CDR3 is built from 12 residues. V lost 3 bases to trimming and J lost 10 bases, with 10 bases between them. CDR3 nucleotides: TGTGCCAGCAGTTATCCCTCGGGAGAGCAGTTCTTC. Its translation: CASSYPSGEQFF.

Details on this clone: Its ends do not fully match the called genes, so a read error is possible. The chain has TRBV6-1 and TRBJ1-3; D gene uncertain. This CDR3 is 14 amino acids long. Germline V gene lookup returns CDR1 MNHNS and CDR2 SASEGT. CDR3 sequence (DNA): TGTGCCAGCAGGCCGCGGGGTTCTGGAAACGCCATATATTTT. It translates to CASRPRGSGNAIYF.

V and J are TRBV6-1 and TRBJ1-5, with 7 bases that match TRBD1. CDR1 is MNHNS, CDR2 SASEGT, per germline. The V and J ends lost 6 bases and 6 bases, in that order; junction bases with no gene match: 5. The CDR3 has 13 amino acids. The CDR3 DNA reads as TGTGCCAGCAGAAACAACAGGGGTCAGCCCCAGCATTTT. Translating gives CASRNNRGQPQHF.

The rearrangement joins TRBV4-3 to TRBJ2-7, with 10 bases aligning to TRBD1. This CDR3 comprises 15 residues. Germline CDR1 LGHNA, CDR2 YSLEER. The junction had 4 bases not matched to a gene; V was cut back by 3 bases and J by 2 bases. CDR3 DNA sequence: TGCGCCAGCAGCCACGGACAGGGGGTGGCCTACGAGCAGTACTTC. The encoded protein is CASSHGQGVAYEQYF.

The chain joins TRBV11-2 to TRBJ1-5, with D tentatively TRBD1 (5 bases). The CDR3 loop spans 13 amino acids. Trimming cost V 5 bases and J 7 bases, with 12 bases left between them. The germline gives CDR1 SGHAT, CDR2 FQNNGV. The DNA of the CDR3 is TGTGCCAGCAGCCAGACCCCAGGGCAGCCCCAGCATTTT. It specifies CASSQTPGQPQHF.

The chain joins TRBV5-1 to TRBJ1-2; no firm D call. The CDR3 totals 14 residues. V gave up 0 bases and J gave up 2 bases, with 8 bases separating them. The germline V gene encodes CDR1 SGHRS and CDR2 YFSETQ. CDR3 sequence: CASSLEAGNYGYTF. The CDR3 nucleotides are TGCGCCAGCAGCTTGGAAGCGGGGAACTATGGCTACACCTTC.

This chain connects TRBV18 to TRBJ1-1; 7 bases match TRBD1. The CDR3 has 13 amino acids. V dropped 6 bases and J dropped 4; count of bases not matched to a gene: 5. Germline V CDR1 and CDR2: KGHSH, LQKENI. Written as DNA, the CDR3 is TGTGCCAGCTCGTTAGCAGGGGGCACTGAAGCTTTCTTT. It yields the protein CASSLAGGTEAFF.

This clone was seen a handful of times. The rearrangement uses TRBV9 and TRBJ2-5, with no clear D. The germline V gene encodes CDR1 SGDLS and CDR2 YYNGEE. The CDR3 contains 13 residues. The ends were cut back, 1 base at V and 0 bases at J, with 4 bases in the middle. This CDR3 reads CASSVQDQETQYF. CDR3 coding DNA: TGTGCCAGCAGCGTACAGGACCAAGAGACCCAGTACTTC.

V is TRBV7-2 and J is TRBJ1-2; D perhaps matches TRBD1 (6 bases). This CDR3 spans 16 amino acids. The V end lost 1 base, the J end lost 4 bases, and 16 bases lay between the germline ends. Germline V gene data show CDR1 as SGHTA and CDR2 as FQGNSA. The CDR3 here is CASSLGGSGQIYGYTF. CDR3 nucleotide sequence: TGTGCCAGCAGCTTAGGAGGCTCGGGACAAATCTATGGCTACACCTTC.

The CDR3 DNA sequence: TGTGCCAGCAGTTTATCCCTAGCACGCGAGCAGTACTTC. It codes for CASSLSLAREQYF. V usage is TRBV27 and J usage is TRBJ2-7; weak D call: TRBD2 (5 bases). Germline values: CDR1 MNHEY, CDR2 SMNVEV (reference sequence). This CDR3 contains 13 residues. Between the trimmed V and J ends, which lost 0 bases and 6 bases, there was a span of 9 bases.

For this clone: Other DNA sequences in the same sample also yield this CDR3. The chain has TRBV2 and TRBJ2-3, with a weak D call TRBD1 (6 bases). V lost 5 bases and J 2 bases, leaving 8 bases between the germline ends. Per germline, CDR1 SNHLY and CDR2 FYNNEI. This CDR3 comprises 13 residues. The CDR3 region has the DNA TGTGCCAGCAGTACAGGGCTCACAGATACGCAGTATTTT. Translation: CASSTGLTDTQYF.

CDR3 nucleotides: TGTGCCAGCAGCGTAGCGGTTCGAAGAGCGAACACCGGGGAGCTGTTTTTT. Translating gives CASSVAVRRANTGELFF. This chain uses TRBV9 with TRBJ2-2; no clear D. The V gene lost 0 bases and the J gene lost 0 bases, with 12 bases spanning the gap. CDR1 and CDR2 (germline): SGDLS, YYNGEE. The length of the CDR3 is 17 residues.

The V call is TRBV1, the J call TRBJ2-7; TRBD2, the D gene given by the table, was not confirmed from the DNA. TRBV1 is reported as a pseudogene. The CDR3 is made up of 15 amino acids. The CDR3 DNA reads as TGCACCAGCAGCCAAGGCCTTGGAGGGTCCTACGAGCAGTACTTC. It specifies CTSSQGLGGSYEQYF.

On this clone itself: The sample carries other DNA sequences with the same CDR3. This chain joins TRBV7-3 and TRBJ1-6, with 9 bases aligning to TRBD1. J gave up 7 bases and V 3 bases, and 1 base lay outside the gene matches. The CDR3 totals 14 residues. CDR1 and CDR2 (germline): SGHTA, FQGTGA. The CDR3 DNA reads TGTGCCAGCAGCTTCGGACAGGGGAATTCACCCCTCCACTTT. Protein product: CASSFGQGNSPLHF.

This chain uses TRBV18 with TRBJ2-2, with D possibly TRBD2 on 5 matching bases. The CDR3 has 15 amino acids. The V end lost 6 bases, the J end lost 0 bases, and 11 bases lay between the germline ends. CDR1 and CDR2 from the germline V gene are KGHSH and LQKENI. This chain's CDR3 is CASSLGVPNTGELFF. The DNA for the CDR3 is TGTGCCAGCTCCCTCGGGGTTCCGAACACCGGGGAGCTGTTTTTT.

This chain uses TRBV5-5 with TRBJ2-5, with a weak D call TRBD1 (6 bases). The CDR3 covers 15 residues. Germline V gene sequence: CDR1 SGHKS, CDR2 YYEKEE (reference sequence). Trimming cost V 2 bases and J 0 bases, with 11 bases left between them. DNA for the CDR3: TGTGCCAGCAGCTTCAGGGGACAAAACCAAGAGACCCAGTACTTC. Translating it yields CASSFRGQNQETQYF.

The chain has TRBV29-1 and TRBJ2-7; 9 nucleotides agree with TRBD1. The length of the CDR3 is 14 residues. V was clipped by 6 bases and J by 6 bases; unmatched bases: 12. Germline V CDR1 and CDR2: SQVTM, ANQGSEA. CDR3: CSVSPGQGIGEQYF. In DNA form, the CDR3 reads TGCAGCGTCTCACCGGGACAGGGAATTGGCGAGCAGTACTTC.

The chain is built from TRBV5-1 and TRBJ1-1, with 7 bases matching TRBD1. The CDR3 consists of 15 residues. Trimming removed 1 base from V and 4 bases from J; junction bases left unmatched: 7. Germline V gives CDR1 SGHRS, CDR2 YFSETQ. This chain's CDR3 is CASSLLARGSTEAFF. In nucleotides, the CDR3 is TGCGCCAGCAGCTTGCTCGCCAGGGGGTCCACTGAAGCTTTCTTT.

The CDR3 nucleotides are TGTGCCAGCAGTAGGTATCTAGCGGGAGGGGGACAAGAGACCCAGTACTTC. As protein: CASSRYLAGGGQETQYF. This chain connects TRBV28 to TRBJ2-5; 12 nucleotides align to TRBD2. The CDR3 runs 17 residues. Germline CDR1 reads MDHEN; CDR2 reads SYDVKM. The V segment lost 5 bases and the J segment 2 bases; nucleotides outside the gene matches: 9.